The 2 T cell receptor beta chains below were found in one sample sequenced in a study of graft-versus-host responses after intestinal transplantation. No antigen has been identified for these receptors. The protocol was immunoSEQ multiplex PCR, while the TCRdb copy is restricted to in-frame clones and leaves out a portion. The sample has 65,000 to 100,000 clones; just under 95% are singletons. Material: unstimulated CD8+ T cells sorted from spleen or lymph node cells, obtained before transplant. Receptors were obtained from a human donor who was the organ donor for an intestinal transplant.

The chain combines TRBV7-9 with TRBJ2-3, with 8 bases lining up with TRBD2. Germline values: CDR1 SEHNR, CDR2 FQNEAQ (reference sequence). The CDR3 contains 16 residues. J was trimmed by 4 bases and V by 5 bases; bases with no gene match: 11. CDR3 amino acids: CASSPQRSGGADTQYF. As DNA, the CDR3 is TGTGCCAGCAGCCCCCAAAGGTCCGGGGGGGCAGATACGCAGTATTTT.

The CDR3 region is CASSWGTTYEQYF. CDR3 in DNA: TGTGCCAGTAGTTGGGGCACCACCTACGAGCAGTACTTC. The chain employs TRBV19 and TRBJ2-7, with D perhaps TRBD1 (5 bases). The germline V gene encodes CDR1 LNHDA and CDR2 SQIVND (reference sequence). CDR3 size: 13 residues. Trimming shortened V by 5 bases and J by 2 bases, and 10 bases separated the two germline ends.